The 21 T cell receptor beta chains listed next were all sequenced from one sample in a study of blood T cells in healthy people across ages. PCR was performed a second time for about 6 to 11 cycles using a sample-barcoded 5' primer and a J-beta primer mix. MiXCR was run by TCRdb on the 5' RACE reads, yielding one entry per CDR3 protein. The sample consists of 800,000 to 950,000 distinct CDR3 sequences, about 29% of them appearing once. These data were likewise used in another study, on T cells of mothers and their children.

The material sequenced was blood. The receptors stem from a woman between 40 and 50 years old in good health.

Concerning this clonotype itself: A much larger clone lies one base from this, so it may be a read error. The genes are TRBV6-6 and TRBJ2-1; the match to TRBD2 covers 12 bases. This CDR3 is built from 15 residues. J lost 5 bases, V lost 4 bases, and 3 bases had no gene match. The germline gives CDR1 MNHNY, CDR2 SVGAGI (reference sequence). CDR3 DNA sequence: TGTGCCAGCAGTTTCACTAGCGGGGGGCACAATGAGCAGTTCTTC. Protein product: CASSFTSGGHNEQFF.

In DNA form, the CDR3 reads TGTGCCTGGAGTGTACGAGGAGGCAGGGCCACTGAAGCTTTCTTT. This sequence encodes CAWSVRGGRATEAFF. The rearrangement joins TRBV30 to TRBJ1-1, with D possibly matching TRBD1 (5 bases). The CDR3 covers 15 residues. The germline V gene encodes CDR1 GTSNPN and CDR2 SVGIG (reference sequence). Trimming took 0 bases from V and 4 from J, leaving 15 bases between them. Based on the CDR3 plus reference TRBV30 and TRBJ1-1, the full variable domain is SQTIHQWPATLVQPVGSPLSLECTVEGTSNPNLYWYRQAAGRGLQLLFYSVGIGQISSEVPQNLSASRPQDRQFILSSKKLLLSDSGFYLCAWSVRGGRATEAFFGQGTRLTVV.

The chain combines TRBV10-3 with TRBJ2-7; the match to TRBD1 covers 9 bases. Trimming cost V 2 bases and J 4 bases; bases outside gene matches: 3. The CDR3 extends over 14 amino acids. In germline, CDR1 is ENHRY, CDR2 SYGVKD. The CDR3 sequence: CAISEVGQGYEQYF. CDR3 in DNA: TGTGCCATCAGTGAGGTAGGACAGGGGTACGAGCAGTACTTC.

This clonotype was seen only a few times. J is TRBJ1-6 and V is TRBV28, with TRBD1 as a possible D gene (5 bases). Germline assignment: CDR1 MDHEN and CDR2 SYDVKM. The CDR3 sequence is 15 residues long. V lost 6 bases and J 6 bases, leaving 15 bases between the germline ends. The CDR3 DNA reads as TGTGCCAGCAGGTCCGCCACAGGTTTTAATTCACCCCTCCACTTT. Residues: CASRSATGFNSPLHF.

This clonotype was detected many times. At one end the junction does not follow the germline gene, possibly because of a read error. DNA of the CDR3: TGTGCCAGCAGCCAAGACAAGGGTTACGAGCAGTACTTC. The encoded protein is CASSQDKGYEQYF. The chain links TRBV4-3 to TRBJ2-7, with D uncertain. Germline V gene data show CDR1 as LGHNA and CDR2 as YSLEER. The CDR3 consists of 13 residues.

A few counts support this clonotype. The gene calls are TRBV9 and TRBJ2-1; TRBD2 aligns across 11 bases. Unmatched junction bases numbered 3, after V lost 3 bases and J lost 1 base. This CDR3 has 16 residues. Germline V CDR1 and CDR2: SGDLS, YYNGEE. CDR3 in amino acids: CASSGLAGRSYNEQFF. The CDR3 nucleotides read TGTGCCAGCAGCGGACTAGCGGGGCGTTCCTACAATGAGCAGTTCTTC.

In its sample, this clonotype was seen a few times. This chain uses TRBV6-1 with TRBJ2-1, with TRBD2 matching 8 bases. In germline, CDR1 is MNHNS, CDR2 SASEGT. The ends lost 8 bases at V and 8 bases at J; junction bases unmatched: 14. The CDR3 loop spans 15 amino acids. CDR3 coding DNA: TGTGCCAGCTCGGCGGGGGGCAGGGTGGCGGATGAGCAGTTCTTC. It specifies CASSAGGRVADEQFF.

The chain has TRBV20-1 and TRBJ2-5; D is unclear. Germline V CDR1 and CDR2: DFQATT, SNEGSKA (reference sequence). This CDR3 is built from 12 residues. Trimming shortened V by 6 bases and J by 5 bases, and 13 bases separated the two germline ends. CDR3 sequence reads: CSANLLRETQYF. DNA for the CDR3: TGCAGTGCCAACCTCCTACGGGAGACCCAGTACTTC.

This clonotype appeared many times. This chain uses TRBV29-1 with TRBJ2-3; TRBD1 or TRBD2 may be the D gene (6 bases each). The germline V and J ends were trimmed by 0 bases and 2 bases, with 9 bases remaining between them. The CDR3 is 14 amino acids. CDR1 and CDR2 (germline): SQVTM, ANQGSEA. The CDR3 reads CSVEEGGHTDTQYF. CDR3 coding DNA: TGCAGCGTTGAAGAAGGGGGGCACACAGATACGCAGTATTTT.

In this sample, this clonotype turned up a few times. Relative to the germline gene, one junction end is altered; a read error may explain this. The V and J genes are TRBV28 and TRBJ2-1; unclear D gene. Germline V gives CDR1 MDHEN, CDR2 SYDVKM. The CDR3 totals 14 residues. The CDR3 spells CASSLRRWGGEQFF. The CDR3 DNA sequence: TGCGCCAGCAGTTTAAGGCGGTGGGGTGGTGAGCAGTTCTTC.

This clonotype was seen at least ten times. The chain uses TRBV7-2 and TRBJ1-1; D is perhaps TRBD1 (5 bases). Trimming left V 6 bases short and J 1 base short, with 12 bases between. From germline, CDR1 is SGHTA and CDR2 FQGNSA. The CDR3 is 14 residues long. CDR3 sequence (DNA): TGTGCCAGCAGTCGAACAACAGGGAACACTGAAGCTTTCTTT. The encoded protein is CASSRTTGNTEAFF.

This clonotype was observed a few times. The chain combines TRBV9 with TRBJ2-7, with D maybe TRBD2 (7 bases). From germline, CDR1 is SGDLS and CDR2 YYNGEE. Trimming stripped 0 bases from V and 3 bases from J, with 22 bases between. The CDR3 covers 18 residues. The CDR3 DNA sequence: TGTGCCAGCAGCGTAGGGAGGGGGGGTGAGAAAAGGGACTACGAGCAGTACTTC. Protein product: CASSVGRGGEKRDYEQYF.

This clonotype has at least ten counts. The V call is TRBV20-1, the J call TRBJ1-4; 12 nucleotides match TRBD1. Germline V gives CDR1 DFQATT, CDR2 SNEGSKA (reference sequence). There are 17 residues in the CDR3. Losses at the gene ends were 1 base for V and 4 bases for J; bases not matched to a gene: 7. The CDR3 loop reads CSARGGQGAVRNEKLFF. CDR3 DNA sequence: TGCAGTGCTAGAGGGGGACAGGGGGCTGTGCGTAATGAAAAACTGTTTTTT.

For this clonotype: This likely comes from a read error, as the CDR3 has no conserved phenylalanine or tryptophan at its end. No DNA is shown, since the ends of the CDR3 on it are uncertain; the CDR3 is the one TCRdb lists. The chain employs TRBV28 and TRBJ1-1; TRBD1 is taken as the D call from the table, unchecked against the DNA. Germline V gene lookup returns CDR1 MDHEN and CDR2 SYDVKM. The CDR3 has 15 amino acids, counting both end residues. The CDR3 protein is CASSPNPSPQGGSFV.

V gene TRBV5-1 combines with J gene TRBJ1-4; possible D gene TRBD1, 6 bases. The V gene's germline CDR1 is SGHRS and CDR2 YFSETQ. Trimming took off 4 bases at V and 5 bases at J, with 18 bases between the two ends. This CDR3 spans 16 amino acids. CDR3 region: CASSAADSLWNEKLFF. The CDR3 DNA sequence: TGCGCCAGCAGCGCCGCGGACAGCCTTTGGAATGAAAAACTGTTTTTT.

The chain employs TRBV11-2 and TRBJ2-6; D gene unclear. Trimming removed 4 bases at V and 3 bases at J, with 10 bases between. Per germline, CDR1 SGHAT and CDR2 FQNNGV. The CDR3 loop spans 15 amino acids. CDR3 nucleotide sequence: TGTGCCAGCAGCTCAGACATAGTTGGGGCCAACGTCCTGACTTTC. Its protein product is CASSSDIVGANVLTF.

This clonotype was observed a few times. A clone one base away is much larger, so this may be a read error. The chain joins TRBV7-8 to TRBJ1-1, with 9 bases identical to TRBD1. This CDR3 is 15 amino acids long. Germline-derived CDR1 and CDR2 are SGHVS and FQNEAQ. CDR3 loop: CASSATDRGNAEAFF. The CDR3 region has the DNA TGTGCCAGCAGCGCAACTGACAGGGGGAACGCTGAAGCTTTCTTT.

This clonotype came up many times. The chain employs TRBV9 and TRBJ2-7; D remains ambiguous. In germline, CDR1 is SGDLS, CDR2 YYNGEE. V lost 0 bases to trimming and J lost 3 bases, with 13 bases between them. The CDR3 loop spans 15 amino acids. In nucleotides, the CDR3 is TGTGCCAGCAGCGTAGCCTTAGGGCTAAACTACGAGCAGTACTTC. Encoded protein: CASSVALGLNYEQYF.

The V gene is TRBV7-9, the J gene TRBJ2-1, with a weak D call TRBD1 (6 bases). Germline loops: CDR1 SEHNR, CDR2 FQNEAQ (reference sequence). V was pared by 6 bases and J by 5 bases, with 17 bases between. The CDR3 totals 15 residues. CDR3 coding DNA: TGTGCCAGCAGGCAACCAGGGGACCGGAACAATGAGCAGTTCTTC. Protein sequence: CASRQPGDRNNEQFF.

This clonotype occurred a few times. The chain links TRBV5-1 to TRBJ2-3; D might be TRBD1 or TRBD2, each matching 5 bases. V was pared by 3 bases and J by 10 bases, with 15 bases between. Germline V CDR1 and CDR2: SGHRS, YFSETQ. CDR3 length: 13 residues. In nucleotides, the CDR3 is TGCGCCAGCAGCTACTGGGACCGCTGGGCGCAGTATTTT. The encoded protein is CASSYWDRWAQYF. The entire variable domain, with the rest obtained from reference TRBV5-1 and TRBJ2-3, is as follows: KAGVTQTPRYLIKTRGQQVTLSCSPISGHRSVSWYQQTPGQGLQFLFEYFSETQRNKGNFPGRFSGRQFSNSRSEMNVSTLELGDSALYLCASSYWDRWAQYFGPGTRLTVL.

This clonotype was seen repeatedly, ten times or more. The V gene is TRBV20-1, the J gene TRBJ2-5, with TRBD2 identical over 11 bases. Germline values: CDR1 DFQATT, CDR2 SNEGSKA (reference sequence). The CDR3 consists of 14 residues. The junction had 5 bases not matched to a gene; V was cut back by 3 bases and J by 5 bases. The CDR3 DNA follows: TGCAGTGCTAGTAGCGGGGGGGCCGGGGAGACCCAGTACTTC. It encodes CSASSGGAGETQYF.